This entry lists 16 T cell receptor beta chains sequenced from one sample in a study of shared clonotypes between healthy human individuals. Assay: immunoSEQ multiplex PCR; the TCRdb copy retains only in-frame clones and omits some. The repertoire holds a few million clones, with approximately 96% as singletons. The source material was naive CD4+ T cells sorted from blood. Subset noted: CD45RA+ positively selected. The source of these receptors is a man aged 18 to 30 in good health.

The V gene is TRBV7-2, the J gene TRBJ2-1; TRBD2 agrees at 8 bases. Per the germline V gene, CDR1 is SGHTA and CDR2 is FQGNSA. CDR3 length: 16 amino acids. After removal of 1 base from V and 2 bases from J, the junction contained 4 bases not matched to a gene. This CDR3 reads CASSLEGGLAYNEQFF. The CDR3 DNA sequence: TGTGCCAGCAGCTTAGAAGGGGGACTAGCCTACAATGAGCAGTTCTTC.

This chain connects TRBV5-4 to TRBJ2-3; TRBD2 aligns across 7 bases. Germline V gene data show CDR1 as SGHNT and CDR2 as YYREEE (reference sequence). Losses at the gene ends were 5 bases for V and 1 base for J; bases not matched to a gene: 7. The CDR3 covers 15 residues. CDR3 amino acids: CASRPGGGRTDTQYF. Written as DNA, the CDR3 is TGTGCCAGCAGGCCTGGGGGGGGACGCACAGATACGCAGTATTTT.

This chain links TRBV7-9 with TRBJ2-3; D may match TRBD1 or TRBD2 (6 bases each). This CDR3 region has 14 residues. Germline CDR1 is SEHNR and CDR2 is FQNEAQ (reference sequence). The V end was cut by 5 bases, the J end by 2 bases, with 11 bases between. The CDR3 protein is CASSPRDTTDTQYF. DNA for the CDR3: TGTGCCAGCAGCCCGCGGGACACCACAGATACGCAGTATTTT.

J is TRBJ1-3 and V is TRBV4-1; tentative D call: TRBD1 (5 bases). The CDR3 covers 17 residues. CDR1 MGHRA and CDR2 YSYEKL come from the germline V gene. Trimming took 4 bases from V and 0 from J, leaving 16 bases between them. CDR3 region: CASSRLPQGASGNTIYF. The CDR3 DNA sequence: TGCGCCAGCAGCCGCTTACCCCAGGGAGCCTCTGGAAACACCATATATTTT.

CDR3: CASSYSRSYNEQFF. Written as DNA, the CDR3 is TGTGCCAGCTCCTATTCCCGGTCCTACAATGAGCAGTTCTTC. V and J are TRBV11-3 and TRBJ2-1, with unresolved D. CDR1 and CDR2 from the germline V gene are SGHNT and YENEEA. The CDR3 is 14 residues long. Trimming removed 8 bases from V and 1 base from J, with 12 bases in between.

The table lists this clone with a count of one. Other DNA sequences from this sample encode an identical CDR3 as well. The chain combines TRBV6-6 with TRBJ2-7; unclear D gene. The germline CDR1 and CDR2 sequences are MNHNY and SVGAGI (reference sequence). Trimming removed 5 bases from V and 2 bases from J, with 7 bases in between. CDR3 length: 12 amino acids. The DNA of the CDR3 is TGTGCCAGCAGTCGATCTCCCTACGAGCAGTACTTC. Amino acids: CASSRSPYEQYF.

The rearrangement uses TRBV7-2 and TRBJ1-5; D is uncertain. The CDR3 sequence is 15 residues long. The V gene lost 0 bases and the J gene lost 0 bases, with 6 bases spanning the gap. The germline gives CDR1 SGHTA, CDR2 FQGNSA. The CDR3 reads CASSLASDSNQPQHF. The CDR3 DNA follows: TGTGCCAGCAGCTTAGCGTCAGATAGCAATCAGCCCCAGCATTTT. The entire variable domain, with the rest obtained from reference TRBV7-2 and TRBJ1-5, is as follows: GAGVSQSPSNKVTEKGKDVELRCDPISGHTALYWYRQSLGQGLEFLIYFQGNSAPDKSGLPSDRFSAERTGGSVSTLTIQRTQQEDSAVYLCASSLASDSNQPQHFGDGTRLSIL.

The chain is built from TRBV5-4 and TRBJ2-3, with 8 positions matching TRBD2. The ends lost 2 bases at V and 9 bases at J; junction bases unmatched: 2. Germline V CDR1 and CDR2: SGHNT, YYREEE (reference sequence). This CDR3 comprises 12 residues. The chain's CDR3 is CASSLSGGTQYF. CDR3 DNA: TGTGCCAGCAGCTTATCGGGGGGGACGCAGTATTTT.

This clone appeared once. The chain recombines TRBV9 with TRBJ1-3, with D perhaps TRBD1 (6 bases). The CDR3 is 15 residues long. V gave up 3 bases and J gave up 0 bases, with 10 bases separating them. The V gene's germline CDR1 is SGDLS and CDR2 YYNGEE. CDR3 loop: CASSAQGTSGNTIYF. The CDR3 nucleotides read TGTGCCAGCAGCGCCCAGGGGACCTCTGGAAACACCATATATTTT.

This clone has a handful of counts. The rearrangement joins TRBV4-3 to TRBJ2-2; 10 nucleotides line up with TRBD2. This CDR3 region has 17 residues. Germline V gives CDR1 LGHNA, CDR2 YSLEER. Trimming removed 1 base from V and 7 bases from J; junction bases left unmatched: 9. The CDR3 DNA reads TGCGCCAGCAGCCAAGGGTCCCTAGCGGGAGTCGGCGGGGAGCTGTTTTTT. Protein product: CASSQGSLAGVGGELFF.

The rearrangement uses TRBV9 and TRBJ1-4; perhaps TRBD1 as D (6 bases). This CDR3 spans 16 amino acids. Germline CDR1 reads SGDLS; CDR2 reads YYNGEE. V gave up 0 bases and J gave up 6 bases, with 15 bases separating them. The CDR3: CASSVATRGPDEKLFF. The CDR3 DNA is TGTGCCAGCAGCGTAGCTACCCGGGGGCCAGATGAAAAACTGTTTTTT.

The chain uses TRBV7-2 and TRBJ2-3; the D gene is possibly TRBD2 (6 bases). V lost 6 bases to trimming and J lost 4 bases, with 11 bases between them. This CDR3 has 13 residues. Germline V gives CDR1 SGHTA, CDR2 FQGNSA. The CDR3 coding sequence is TGTGCCAGCAGACTAGGCGGGGCAGATACGCAGTATTTT. This encodes CASRLGGADTQYF.

The CDR3 reads CASSQELGPYEQYF. The CDR3 DNA sequence: TGCGCCAGCAGCCAAGAGCTGGGCCCCTACGAGCAGTACTTC. The gene calls are TRBV4-3 and TRBJ2-7, with D unclear. Germline V gene sequence: CDR1 LGHNA, CDR2 YSLEER. The V end lost 0 bases, the J end lost 2 bases, and 8 bases lay between the germline ends. The CDR3 runs 14 residues.

The CDR3 bases are TGTGCCACCCTAGGGGCGGATGAAAAACTGTTTTTT. It yields the protein CATLGADEKLFF. The chain joins TRBV6-5 to TRBJ1-4; TRBD1 is a possible D gene (5 bases). The CDR3 runs 12 residues. The germline V gene encodes CDR1 MNHEY and CDR2 SVGAGI. With 10 bases removed from V and 6 bases from J, the gap between germline ends came to 12 bases.

Note on this clone: At one boundary the junction diverges from the germline segment, which might be a read error. V and J are TRBV7-7 and TRBJ2-2; 12 bases match TRBD2. Looked up from germline, CDR1 is SSHAT and CDR2 is FNYEAQ (reference sequence). The CDR3 sequence is 16 residues long. The chain's CDR3 is CASSRLAGDYTGELFF. The CDR3 DNA reads TGTGCTAGCAGTAGACTAGCGGGAGATTACACCGGGGAGCTGTTTTTT. Supplemented by reference TRBV7-7 and TRBJ2-2, the full variable domain reads GAGVSQSPRYKVTKRGQDVTLRCDPISSHATLYWYQQALGQGPEFLTYFNYEAQPDKSGLPSDRFSAERPEGSISTLTIQRTEQRDSAMYRCASSRLAGDYTGELFFGEGSRLTVL.

The genes are TRBV28 and TRBJ1-6; no clear D gene. The CDR3 has 14 residues. Germline values: CDR1 MDHEN, CDR2 SYDVKM. The ends were cut back, 8 bases at V and 0 bases at J, with 8 bases in the middle. The CDR3 sequence is CASLSSSYNSPLHF. The CDR3 DNA follows: TGTGCCAGCCTCAGCAGCTCCTATAATTCACCCCTCCACTTT.